This TCR beta chain came from a study of cytomegalovirus exposure and HLA in healthy donors. Both 60 Vbeta primers and 13 Jbeta primers went into the PCR. The repertoire was sequenced with immunoSEQ multiplex PCR; TCRdb's copy has only in-frame clones and lacks some. Of roughly 120,000 clones listed, approximately 80% are singletons. Findings and caveats of the study: Roughly even sequencing depth across donors was the assumption behind the presence/absence analyses.

Points on this clone: Its antigen is not known.

Germline CDR1 is SQVTM and CDR2 is ANQGSEA. V shed 7 bases and J 4 bases; nucleotides not matched to a gene: 6. This CDR3 has 13 amino acids. The sequencing sample was made of PBMCs. The clonotype was recovered from a man aged 35 to 55 in good health and CMV-seronegative. The chain links TRBV29-1 to TRBJ2-3; 9 bases fit TRBD2. The CDR3 region has the DNA TGCAGCGCCGCTAGCGGGATGGCAGATACGCAGTATTTT. Protein: CSAASGMADTQYF.